This T cell receptor (beta chain) was found in a study of radiotherapy plus CTLA-4 blockade in lung cancer. Study-level background: Roughly 17% of patients responded objectively, and roughly 30% achieved disease control. General study points: TCR clones from tumors expanded in blood after radiotherapy plus ipilimumab.

Sequencing was performed with immunoSEQ multiplex PCR; in TCRdb, only in-frame clones are kept and a portion is missing. Altogether 75,000 to 100,000 clones are present, roughly four fifths being singletons, with the ten largest covering around 3%. A remark on this clone: The antigen is not known.

People whose metastatic non-small-cell lung cancer was chemo-refractory got focal radiation along with CTLA-4 blockade by ipilimumab. V was pared by 2 bases and J by 2 bases, with 2 bases of the junction left unmatched. The germline V gene encodes CDR1 SGHRS and CDR2 YFSETQ. The CDR3 is 15 residues long. The receptor's source is a human donor with non-small cell lung cancer who had a partial response to radiotherapy plus ipilimumab. The chain joins TRBV5-1 to TRBJ2-7; 12 bases align to TRBD2. Sequenced here: peripheral blood, sampled from a patient treated with radiotherapy plus ipilimumab. The CDR3 loop is CASSFRLAGAYEQYF. The CDR3 bases are TGCGCCAGCAGCTTCCGACTAGCGGGAGCCTACGAGCAGTACTTC.